One T cell receptor beta chain is described in this entry. The CDR3 runs 15 residues. In germline, CDR1 is KGHSH, CDR2 LQKENI. V was pared by 6 bases and J by 6 bases, with 18 bases between. Assay used: immunoSEQ multiplex PCR; TCRdb lists only in-frame clones, some missing. The sample has about 66,000 clones; about 87% are singletons. Autoimmune disease history or systemic immunosuppression excluded patients. The sample belongs to a study of OX40 agonist ivuxolimab in advanced cancers. At the level of the study: At roughly 83% male, the cohort had a mean age of 60 years, ranging from about 23 to 79.

The chain joins TRBV18 to TRBJ2-1, with D uncertain. The specimen was CD4+ or CD8+ T cells sorted from blood, collected in a trial of the OX40 agonist ivuxolimab. The receptor's source is an adult with an advanced solid tumor such as melanoma, head and neck, liver or kidney cancer. In DNA, the CDR3 is TGTGCCAGCTCCGACACAGCCCTCTGGGCCAATGAGCAGTTCTTC. Translated, it gives CASSDTALWANEQFF.